The TCR beta chain under discussion was sequenced for a study of blood T cell repertoires in COVID-19. Study background: The study drew acute and convalescent COVID-19 samples from the United States, Italy and Spain. T cells, B-cell-depleted T cells, or PBMCs supplied cDNA or gDNA.

V lost 5 bases to trimming and J lost 1 base; unmatched junction nucleotides: 8. Germline CDR1 SGHTA, CDR2 FQGNSA. The CDR3 consists of 16 residues. During active infection, Seattle patients enrolled and were then monitored through disease. Authors' methods: Estimated nucleated cell counts came from reference gene primer amplification. The table came from immunoSEQ multiplex PCR; TCRdb's copy has only in-frame clones and leaves some out. Clone size and the V and J calls come from that table; the DNA yielded D and trimming. Among about 350,000 clones listed, about nine tenths were seen once. Sequencing was done on a sample of peripheral blood. This clonotype was obtained from a young man with COVID-19, enrolled during active disease. This sequence joins TRBV7-2 and TRBJ1-5, with 7 bases aligning to TRBD1. CDR3 protein: CASSPRQGRSNQPQHF. The CDR3 nucleotides read TGTGCCAGCAGCCCCCGACAGGGTAGGAGCAATCAGCCCCAGCATTTT.